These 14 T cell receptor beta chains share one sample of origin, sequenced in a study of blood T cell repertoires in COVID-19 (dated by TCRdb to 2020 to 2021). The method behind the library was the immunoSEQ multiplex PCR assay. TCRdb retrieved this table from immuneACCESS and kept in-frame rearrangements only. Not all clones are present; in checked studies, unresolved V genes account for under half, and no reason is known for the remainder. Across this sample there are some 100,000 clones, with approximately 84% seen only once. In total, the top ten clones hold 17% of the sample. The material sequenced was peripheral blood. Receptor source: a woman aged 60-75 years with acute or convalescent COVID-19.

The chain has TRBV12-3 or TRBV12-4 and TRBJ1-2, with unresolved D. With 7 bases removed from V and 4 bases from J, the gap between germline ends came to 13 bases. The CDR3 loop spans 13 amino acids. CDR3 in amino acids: CASTPRPSYGYTF. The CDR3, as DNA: TGTGCCAGCACCCCGAGACCTAGCTATGGCTACACCTTC.

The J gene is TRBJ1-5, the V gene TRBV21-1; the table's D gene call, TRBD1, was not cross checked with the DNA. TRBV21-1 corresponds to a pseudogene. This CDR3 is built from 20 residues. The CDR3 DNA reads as TGTGCCAGCAGCAAAGGGGCGACAGGGGGCGGCCTTTATAGCAATCAGCCCCAGCATTTT. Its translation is CASSKGATGGGLYSNQPQHF.

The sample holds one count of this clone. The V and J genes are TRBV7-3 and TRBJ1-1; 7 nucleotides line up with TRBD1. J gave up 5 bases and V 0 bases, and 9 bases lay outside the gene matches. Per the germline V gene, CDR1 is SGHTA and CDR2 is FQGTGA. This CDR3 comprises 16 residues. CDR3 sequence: CASSLTRWQGETEAFF. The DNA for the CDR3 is TGTGCCAGCAGCTTAACGAGGTGGCAGGGGGAGACTGAAGCTTTCTTT. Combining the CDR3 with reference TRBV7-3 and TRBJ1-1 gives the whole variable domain GAGVSQTPSNKVTEKGKYVELRCDPISGHTALYWYRQSLGQGPEFLIYFQGTGAADDSGLPNDRFFAVRPEGSVSTLKIQRTERGDSAVYLCASSLTRWQGETEAFFGQGTRLTVV.

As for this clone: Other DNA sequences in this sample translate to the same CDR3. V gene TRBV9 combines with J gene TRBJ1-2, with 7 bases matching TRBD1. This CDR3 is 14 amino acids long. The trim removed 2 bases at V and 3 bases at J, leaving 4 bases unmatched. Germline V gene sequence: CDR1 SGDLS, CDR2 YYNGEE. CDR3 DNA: TGTGCCAGCAGCGTTAGACAGGGCGACTATGGCTACACCTTC. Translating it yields CASSVRQGDYGYTF.

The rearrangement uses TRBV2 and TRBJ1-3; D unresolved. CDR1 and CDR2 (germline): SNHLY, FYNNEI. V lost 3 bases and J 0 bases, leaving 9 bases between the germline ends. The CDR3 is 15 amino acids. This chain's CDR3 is CASSEGILSGNTIYF. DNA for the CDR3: TGTGCCAGCAGTGAGGGCATTCTCTCTGGAAACACCATATATTTT.

CDR3 sequence (DNA): TGTGCCAGCAGGTCTCGTAGGACAGCCAGTAATTCACCCCTCCACTTT. Amino acids: CASRSRRTASNSPLHF. The gene calls are TRBV5-8 and TRBJ1-6; TRBD1 is a possible D gene (6 bases). CDR1 is SGHTS and CDR2 is YDEGEE in the germline V gene. CDR3 size: 16 residues. The V gene lost 5 bases and the J gene lost 6 bases, with 18 bases spanning the gap.

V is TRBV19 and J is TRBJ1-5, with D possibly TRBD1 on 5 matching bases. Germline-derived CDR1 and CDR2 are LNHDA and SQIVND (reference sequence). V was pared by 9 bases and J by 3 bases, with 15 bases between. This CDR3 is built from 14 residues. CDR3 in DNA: TGTGCCAGCACTCTATTCAGGGCCAATCAGCCCCAGCATTTT. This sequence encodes CASTLFRANQPQHF.

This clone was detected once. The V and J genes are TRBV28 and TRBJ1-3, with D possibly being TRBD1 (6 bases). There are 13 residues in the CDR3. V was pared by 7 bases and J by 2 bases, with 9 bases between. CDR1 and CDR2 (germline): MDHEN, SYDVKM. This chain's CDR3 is CASKGGAGNTIYF. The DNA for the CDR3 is TGTGCCAGCAAGGGGGGGGCTGGAAACACCATATATTTT.

Here the CDR3 DNA reads TGTGCCAGCAGCGATACAGGGGTTACCTACAATGAGCAGTTCTTC. It encodes CASSDTGVTYNEQFF. This sequence joins TRBV9 and TRBJ2-1; 7 bases agree with TRBD1. Germline CDR1 SGDLS, CDR2 YYNGEE. CDR3 length equals 15 residues. The J segment lost 2 bases and the V segment lost 3 bases, leaving 5 bases of the junction unmatched.

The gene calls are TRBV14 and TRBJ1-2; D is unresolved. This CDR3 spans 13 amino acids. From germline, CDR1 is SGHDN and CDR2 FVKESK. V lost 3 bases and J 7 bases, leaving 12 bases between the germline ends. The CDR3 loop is CASSQEEGFGYTF. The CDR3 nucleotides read TGTGCCAGCAGCCAGGAGGAAGGGTTTGGCTACACCTTC.

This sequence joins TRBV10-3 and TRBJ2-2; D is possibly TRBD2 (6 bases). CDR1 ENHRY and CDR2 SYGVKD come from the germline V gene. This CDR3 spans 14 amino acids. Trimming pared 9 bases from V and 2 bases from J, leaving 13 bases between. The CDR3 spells CAISGTENTGELFF. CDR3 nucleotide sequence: TGTGCCATTTCCGGGACTGAAAACACCGGGGAGCTGTTTTTT.

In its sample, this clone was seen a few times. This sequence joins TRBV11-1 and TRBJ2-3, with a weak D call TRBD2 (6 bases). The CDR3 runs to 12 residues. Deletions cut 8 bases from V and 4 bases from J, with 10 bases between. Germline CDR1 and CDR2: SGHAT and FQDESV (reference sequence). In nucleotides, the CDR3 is TGTGCCAGCTCAGGGAGGTCAGATACGCAGTATTTT. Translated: CASSGRSDTQYF.

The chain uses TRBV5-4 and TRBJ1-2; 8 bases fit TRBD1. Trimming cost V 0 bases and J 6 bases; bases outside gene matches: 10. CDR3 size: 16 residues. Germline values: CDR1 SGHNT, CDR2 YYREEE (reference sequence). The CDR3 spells CASSLAGRQGRHGYTF. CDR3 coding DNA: TGTGCCAGCAGCTTGGCCGGAAGACAGGGGAGGCATGGCTACACCTTC.

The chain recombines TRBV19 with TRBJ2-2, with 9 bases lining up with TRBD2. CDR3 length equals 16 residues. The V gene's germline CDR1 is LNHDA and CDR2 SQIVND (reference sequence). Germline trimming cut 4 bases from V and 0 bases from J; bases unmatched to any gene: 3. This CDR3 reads CASSNQRGANTGELFF. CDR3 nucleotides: TGTGCCAGTAGTAACCAGCGGGGGGCGAACACCGGGGAGCTGTTTTTT.